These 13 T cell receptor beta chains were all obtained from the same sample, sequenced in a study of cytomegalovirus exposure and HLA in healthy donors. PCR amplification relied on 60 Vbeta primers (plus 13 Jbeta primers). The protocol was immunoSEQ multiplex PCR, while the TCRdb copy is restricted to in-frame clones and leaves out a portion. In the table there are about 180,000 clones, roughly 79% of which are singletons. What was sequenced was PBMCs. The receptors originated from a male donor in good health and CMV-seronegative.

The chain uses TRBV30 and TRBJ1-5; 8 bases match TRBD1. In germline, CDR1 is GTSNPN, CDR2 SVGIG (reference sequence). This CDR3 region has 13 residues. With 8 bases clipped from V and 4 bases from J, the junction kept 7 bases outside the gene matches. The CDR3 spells CAANRGGNQPQHF. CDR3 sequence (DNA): TGTGCCGCCAACAGGGGGGGGAATCAGCCCCAGCATTTT.

The CDR3 protein is CASSAGAGDTQYF. For the CDR3, the DNA is TGTGCCAGCAGTGCCGGTGCCGGAGATACGCAGTATTTT. This sequence joins TRBV2 and TRBJ2-3, with D unresolved. This CDR3 spans 13 amino acids. Germline V gene sequence: CDR1 SNHLY, CDR2 FYNNEI. The germline V and J ends were trimmed by 4 bases and 5 bases, with 10 bases remaining between them. Using reference TRBV2 and TRBJ2-3 for the parts outside the CDR3, the full variable domain is EPEVTQTPSHQVTQMGQEVILRCVPISNHLYFYWYRQILGQKVEFLVSFYNNEISEKSEIFDDQFSVERPDGSNFTLKIRSTKLEDSAMYFCASSAGAGDTQYFGPGTRLTVL.

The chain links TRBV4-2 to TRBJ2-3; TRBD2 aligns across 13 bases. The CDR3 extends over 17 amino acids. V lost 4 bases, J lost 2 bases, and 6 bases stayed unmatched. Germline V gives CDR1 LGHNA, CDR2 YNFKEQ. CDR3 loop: CASSPGLAGEDTDTQYF. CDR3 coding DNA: TGTGCCAGCAGCCCAGGACTAGCGGGAGAGGACACAGATACGCAGTATTTT.

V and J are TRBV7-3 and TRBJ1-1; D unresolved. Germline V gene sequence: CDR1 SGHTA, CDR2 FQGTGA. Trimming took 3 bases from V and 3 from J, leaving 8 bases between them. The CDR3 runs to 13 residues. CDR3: CASSLVEDTEAFF. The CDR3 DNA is TGTGCCAGCAGCTTGGTAGAGGACACTGAAGCTTTCTTT.

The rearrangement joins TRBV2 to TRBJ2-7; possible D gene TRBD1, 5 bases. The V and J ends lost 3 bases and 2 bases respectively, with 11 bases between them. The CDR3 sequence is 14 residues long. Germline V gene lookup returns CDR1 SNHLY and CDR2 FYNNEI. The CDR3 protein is CASSDGANAYEQYF. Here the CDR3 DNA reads TGTGCCAGCAGTGATGGGGCTAATGCCTACGAGCAGTACTTC.

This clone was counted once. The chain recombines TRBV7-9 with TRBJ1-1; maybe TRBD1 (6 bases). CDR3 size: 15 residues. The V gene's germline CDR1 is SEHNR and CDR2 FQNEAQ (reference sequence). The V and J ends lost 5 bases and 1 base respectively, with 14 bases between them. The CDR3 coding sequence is TGTGCCAGCAGCCCTCGGGGGGGGGCGAACACTGAAGCTTTCTTT. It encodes CASSPRGGANTEAFF. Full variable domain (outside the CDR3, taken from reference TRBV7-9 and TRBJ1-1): DTGVSQNPRHKITKRGQNVTFRCDPISEHNRLYWYRQTLGQGPEFLTYFQNEAQLEKSRLLSDRFSAERPKGSFSTLEIQRTEQGDSAMYLCASSPRGGANTEAFFGQGTRLTVV.

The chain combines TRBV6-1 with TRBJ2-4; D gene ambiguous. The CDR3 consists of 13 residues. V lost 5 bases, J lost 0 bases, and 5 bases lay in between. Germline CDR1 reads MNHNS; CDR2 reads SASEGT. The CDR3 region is CASSSLAKNIQYF. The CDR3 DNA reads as TGTGCCAGCAGTTCCCTAGCCAAAAACATTCAGTACTTC.

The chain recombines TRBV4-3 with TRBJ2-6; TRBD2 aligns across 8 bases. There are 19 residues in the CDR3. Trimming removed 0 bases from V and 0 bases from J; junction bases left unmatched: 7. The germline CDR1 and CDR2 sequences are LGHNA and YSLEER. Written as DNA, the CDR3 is TGCGCCAGCAGCCAAGAAATACCGGGAGGGCCCTCTGGGGCCAACGTCCTGACTTTC. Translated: CASSQEIPGGPSGANVLTF.

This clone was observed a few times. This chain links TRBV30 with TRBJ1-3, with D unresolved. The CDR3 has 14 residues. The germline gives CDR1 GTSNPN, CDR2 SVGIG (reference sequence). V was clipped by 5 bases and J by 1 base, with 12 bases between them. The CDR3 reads CAWLESYSGNTIYF. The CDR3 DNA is TGTGCCTGGCTAGAGTCGTATTCTGGAAACACCATATATTTT.

CDR3 loop: CASSLAGGTLRNTEAFF. CDR3 coding DNA: TGCGCCAGCAGCTTGGCCGGAGGGACTCTCCGGAACACTGAAGCTTTCTTT. The chain links TRBV5-1 to TRBJ1-1; possibly TRBD1 for D (5 bases). The germline V gene encodes CDR1 SGHRS and CDR2 YFSETQ. The V and J ends lost 0 bases and 1 base respectively, with 16 bases between them. This CDR3 has 17 amino acids.

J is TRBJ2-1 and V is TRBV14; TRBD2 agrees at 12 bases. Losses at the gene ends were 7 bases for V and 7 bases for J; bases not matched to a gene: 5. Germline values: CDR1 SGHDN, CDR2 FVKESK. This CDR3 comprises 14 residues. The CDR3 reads CASNPGTSGNEQFF. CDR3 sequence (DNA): TGTGCCAGCAACCCGGGGACTAGCGGGAATGAGCAGTTCTTC.

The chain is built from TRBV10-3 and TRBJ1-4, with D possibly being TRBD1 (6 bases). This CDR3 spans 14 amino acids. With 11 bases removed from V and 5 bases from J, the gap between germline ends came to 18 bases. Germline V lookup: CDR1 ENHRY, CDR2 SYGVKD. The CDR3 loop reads CAAAGAESNEKLFF. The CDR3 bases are TGTGCCGCGGCGGGGGCCGAATCAAATGAAAAACTGTTTTTT.

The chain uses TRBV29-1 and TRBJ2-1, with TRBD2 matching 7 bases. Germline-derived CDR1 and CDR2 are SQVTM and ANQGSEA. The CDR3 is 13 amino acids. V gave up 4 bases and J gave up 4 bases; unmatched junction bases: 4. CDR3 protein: CSVAQRDYNEQFF. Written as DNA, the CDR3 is TGCAGCGTTGCCCAGCGGGATTACAATGAGCAGTTCTTC.